The next 15 T cell receptor beta chains were all read from a single sample in a study of CD8+CD57+ T cells in acquired aplastic anemia. For CDR3 and TCR beta VDJ profiling, genomic DNA was the template used. One entry per CDR3 protein results from TCRdb running MiXCR on the reads. This table has 200,000 or so distinct CDR3 sequences, over 40% appearing once. Sequencing was done on patients that had shown CD8+CD57+ cell expansion by flow cytometry. The source material was sorted CD4+, CD8+, or CD8+CD57+ T cells (not recorded which) from PBMCs. The receptors were sampled from a human donor with aplastic anemia.

For this clonotype: At one boundary the junction diverges from the germline segment, which might be a read error. The CDR3 protein is CASGDGGTATQYF. CDR3 coding DNA: TGTGCCAGCGGGGACGGGGGTACAGCTACGCAGTATTTT. The chain employs TRBV5-1 and TRBJ2-3; 7 bases line up with TRBD2. The V gene's germline CDR1 is SGHRS and CDR2 YFSETQ. The CDR3 loop spans 13 amino acids.

The chain is built from TRBV7-3 and TRBJ1-1, with no clear D. This CDR3 has 17 amino acids. Deletions cut 5 bases from V and 8 bases from J, with 27 bases between. Germline V gene data show CDR1 as SGHTA and CDR2 as FQGTGA. For the CDR3, the DNA is TGTGCCAGCAGCCCATACGACCGGGCAACTGGTAAATGGGAAGCTTTCTTT. This sequence encodes CASSPYDRATGKWEAFF.

This sequence joins TRBV20-1 and TRBJ1-1; D ambiguous. The CDR3 consists of 12 residues. CDR1 DFQATT and CDR2 SNEGSKA come from the germline V gene (reference sequence). The V end lost 2 bases, the J end lost 2 bases, and 6 bases lay between the germline ends. The CDR3 DNA follows: TGCAGTGCTAGACAGAGAAACACTGAAGCTTTCTTT. Encoded protein: CSARQRNTEAFF.

The V gene is TRBV28, the J gene TRBJ2-7; TRBD2 aligns across 8 bases. CDR1 and CDR2 from the germline V gene are MDHEN and SYDVKM. This CDR3 has 13 residues. V was pared by 7 bases and J by 3 bases, with 5 bases of the junction left unmatched. The CDR3 region is CASTGGGSYEQYF. CDR3 bases: TGTGCCAGCACGGGGGGGGGGAGCTACGAGCAGTACTTC.

This clonotype was observed a single time. The chain couples TRBV7-8 to TRBJ1-2; the D is unclear. This CDR3 comprises 14 residues. The germline gives CDR1 SGHVS, CDR2 FQNEAQ. The ends were cut back, 0 bases at V and 3 bases at J, with 8 bases in the middle. CDR3 bases: TGTGCCAGCAGCTTAGCGGAATCCCACTATGGCTACACCTTC. Its translation: CASSLAESHYGYTF.

As regards this clonotype: With a much larger clone just one base away, this may be a read error. The chain has TRBV10-3 and TRBJ1-5, with 8 nucleotides matching TRBD1. The CDR3 has 17 amino acids. Trimming cost V 11 bases and J 5 bases; bases outside gene matches: 20. CDR1 and CDR2 from the germline V gene are ENHRY and SYGVKD. For the CDR3, the DNA is TGTGCCGGCAGTTACTCGACGGGACAGGCGGGACATCAGCCCCAGCATTTT. It is translated as CAGSYSTGQAGHQPQHF.

The chain is built from TRBV20-1 and TRBJ2-7, with 10 bases aligning to TRBD1. The CDR3 covers 20 residues. The junction had 25 bases not matched to a gene; V was cut back by 2 bases and J by 6 bases. CDR1 and CDR2 from the germline V gene are DFQATT and SNEGSKA (reference sequence). CDR3: CSARNPGQGSVGLADFEQYF. The CDR3 DNA reads TGCAGTGCTAGAAACCCGGGACAGGGGTCGGTGGGGCTAGCGGATTTCGAGCAGTACTTC.

This clonotype has ten or more counts. This chain uses TRBV4-1 with TRBJ1-1; no firm D call. V lost 1 base, J lost 1 base, and 13 bases lay in between. Germline CDR1 MGHRA, CDR2 YSYEKL. The CDR3 has 16 residues. This CDR3 is CASSQGMRAWNTEAFF. In nucleotides, the CDR3 is TGCGCCAGCAGCCAAGGGATGCGGGCATGGAACACTGAAGCTTTCTTT.

This clonotype came up a few times. The V gene is TRBV20-1, the J gene TRBJ2-5; 11 positions match TRBD1. The trim removed 2 bases at V and 5 bases at J, leaving 7 bases unmatched. The CDR3 is 15 amino acids. Germline assignment: CDR1 DFQATT and CDR2 SNEGSKA (reference sequence). The CDR3 DNA is TGCAGTGCTAGAAACCCGGGACAGGGGGGCGAGACCCAGTACTTC. This encodes CSARNPGQGGETQYF.

This clonotype has a count of ten or more. The chain recombines TRBV12-3 or TRBV12-4 with TRBJ2-2; 8 bases map to TRBD1. V shed 3 bases and J 5 bases; nucleotides not matched to a gene: 8. The CDR3 length is 16 residues. The CDR3 nucleotides read TGTGCCAGCAGTTTTACCCGGACAGGGTCTACCGGGGAGCTGTTTTTT. As protein: CASSFTRTGSTGELFF.

Turning to this clonotype: This clone may be a read error of a much larger clone one base away. This chain connects TRBV10-2 to TRBJ2-1; TRBD2 agrees at 11 bases. The DNA end lines up better with TRBJ2-7; the J call may be wrong. This CDR3 is built from 15 residues. CDR1 is WSHSY, CDR2 SAAADI, per germline. The DNA of the CDR3 is TGCGCCAGCAGCTCGGTAGCGGGGGGGTACAATGAGCAGTACTTC. It specifies CASSSVAGGYNEQYF.

Ten or more counts support this clonotype. V usage is TRBV9 and J usage is TRBJ1-2; possibly TRBD1 for D (6 bases). The CDR3 runs to 14 residues. V gave up 4 bases and J gave up 7 bases, with 17 bases separating them. Per the germline V gene, CDR1 is SGDLS and CDR2 is YYNGEE. The CDR3 sequence is CASSPPGGRSGYTF. CDR3 nucleotide sequence: TGTGCCAGCAGCCCCCCCGGGGGGCGGAGTGGCTACACCTTC.

DNA for the CDR3: TGTGCCAGCAGCCCCCGGATGACAGGTCTAAACACCATATATTTT. Translation gives CASSPRMTGLNTIYF. J is TRBJ1-3 and V is TRBV11-3; weak D call: TRBD1 (6 bases). The germline gives CDR1 SGHNT, CDR2 YENEEA. CDR3 size: 15 residues. V lost 5 bases and J lost 6, with 17 bases in between. Full variable domain (outside the CDR3, taken from reference TRBV11-3 and TRBJ1-3): EAGVVQSPRYKIIEKKQPVAFWCNPISGHNTLYWYLQNLGQGPELLIRYENEEAVDDSQLPKDRFSAERLKGVDSTLKIQPAELGDSAVYLCASSPRMTGLNTIYFGEGSWLTVV.

The table lists this clonotype with a few counts. This chain joins TRBV6-1 and TRBJ1-1; 8 bases map to TRBD1. The CDR3 contains 15 residues. CDR1 and CDR2 (germline): MNHNS, SASEGT. V gave up 9 bases and J gave up 7 bases; unmatched junction bases: 16. In DNA, the CDR3 is TGTGCCAGTTACTTTAGCGGGACAGGTCTATTTGAAGCTTTCTTT. Translating it yields CASYFSGTGLFEAFF.

CDR3 residues: CASRADRAGYEQYF. CDR3 nucleotide sequence: TGTGCCAGCAGGGCGGACAGGGCCGGCTACGAGCAGTACTTC. The chain carries TRBV2 and TRBJ2-7; 8 positions agree with TRBD1. V shed 6 bases and J 3 bases; nucleotides not matched to a gene: 7. The V gene's germline CDR1 is SNHLY and CDR2 FYNNEI. CDR3 length: 14 amino acids.